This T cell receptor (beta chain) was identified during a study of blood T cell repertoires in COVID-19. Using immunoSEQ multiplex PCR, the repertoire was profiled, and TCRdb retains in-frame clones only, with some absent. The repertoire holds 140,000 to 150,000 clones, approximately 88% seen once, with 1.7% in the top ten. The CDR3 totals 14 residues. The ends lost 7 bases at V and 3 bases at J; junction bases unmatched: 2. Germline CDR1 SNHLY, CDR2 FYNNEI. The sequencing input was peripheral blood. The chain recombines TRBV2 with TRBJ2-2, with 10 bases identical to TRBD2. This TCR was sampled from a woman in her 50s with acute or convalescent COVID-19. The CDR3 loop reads CASTAGGDTGELFF. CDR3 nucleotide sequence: TGTGCCAGCACAGCGGGAGGGGACACCGGGGAGCTGTTTTTT.